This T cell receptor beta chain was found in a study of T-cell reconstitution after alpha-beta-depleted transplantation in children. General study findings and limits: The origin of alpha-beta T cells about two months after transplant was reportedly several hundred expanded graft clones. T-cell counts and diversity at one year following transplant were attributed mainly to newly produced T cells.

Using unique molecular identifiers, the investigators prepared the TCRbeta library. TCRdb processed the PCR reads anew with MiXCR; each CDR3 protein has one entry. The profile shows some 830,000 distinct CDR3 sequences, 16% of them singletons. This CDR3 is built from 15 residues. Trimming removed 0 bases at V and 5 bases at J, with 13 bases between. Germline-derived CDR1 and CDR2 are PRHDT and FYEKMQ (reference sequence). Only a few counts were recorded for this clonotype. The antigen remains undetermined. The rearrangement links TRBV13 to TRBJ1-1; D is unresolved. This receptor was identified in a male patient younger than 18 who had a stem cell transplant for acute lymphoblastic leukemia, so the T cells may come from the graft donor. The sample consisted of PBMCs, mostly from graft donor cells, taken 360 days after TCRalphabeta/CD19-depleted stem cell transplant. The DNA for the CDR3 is TGTGCCAGCAGCTTAGGTTATTTCGGGCAGACTGAAGCTTTCTTT. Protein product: CASSLGYFGQTEAFF.